The 17 T cell receptor beta chains given below trace back to one sample, sequenced in a study of blood T cell repertoires in COVID-19. The repertoire was sequenced with immunoSEQ multiplex PCR; TCRdb's copy has only in-frame clones and lacks some. The repertoire consists of some 63,000 clones, with 79% occurring once and the leading ten covering 25% to 35%. Sequencing input: peripheral blood. The receptors were sampled from a human donor in a cohort sampled during active COVID-19.

The V call is TRBV7-3, the J call TRBJ2-1; D is possibly TRBD2 (6 bases). V gave up 8 bases and J gave up 3 bases, with 17 bases separating them. This CDR3 is built from 15 residues. Germline V gives CDR1 SGHTA, CDR2 FQGTGA. CDR3 in amino acids: CASSPGLRDYNEQFF. The CDR3 bases are TGTGCCAGCTCGCCAGGACTACGCGACTACAATGAGCAGTTCTTC.

The rearrangement uses TRBV11-1 and TRBJ2-5, with 9 nucleotides matching TRBD1. CDR1 and CDR2 (germline): SGHAT, FQDESV (reference sequence). The trim removed 5 bases at V and 5 bases at J, leaving 6 bases unmatched. The CDR3 extends over 14 amino acids. The CDR3 DNA sequence: TGTGCCAGCAGCGAAATACAGGGGGCGGAGACCCAGTACTTC. Translated: CASSEIQGAETQYF.

The genes are TRBV18 and TRBJ2-5, with TRBD2 matching over 12 bases. The CDR3 totals 15 residues. Germline V CDR1 and CDR2: KGHSH, LQKENI. J lost 2 bases, V lost 4 bases, and 2 bases had no gene match. The CDR3 here is CASSLGLAGQETQYF. The CDR3 bases are TGTGCCAGCTCACTAGGACTAGCGGGACAAGAGACCCAGTACTTC.

This clone was found once. The V gene is TRBV5-1, the J gene TRBJ2-7; TRBD1 matches at 9 bases. The CDR3 is 17 amino acids. Trimming removed 0 bases from V and 4 bases from J; junction bases left unmatched: 11. Germline assignment: CDR1 SGHRS and CDR2 YFSETQ. CDR3 loop: CASSLAFGGTGIYEQYF. CDR3 sequence (DNA): TGCGCCAGCAGCTTGGCCTTCGGAGGGACAGGGATATACGAGCAGTACTTC.

Only one count was recorded for this clone. CDR3 protein: CASSQPLGQGLFF. CDR3 bases: TGCGCCAGCAGCCAACCCCTGGGACAGGGGTTGTTCTTC. This chain uses TRBV4-3 with TRBJ2-1; 10 positions match TRBD1. J gave up 15 bases and V 2 bases, and 7 bases lay outside the gene matches. The CDR3 has 13 amino acids. Germline loops: CDR1 LGHNA, CDR2 YSLEER.

This clone appeared once. The V gene is TRBV12-3 or TRBV12-4, the J gene TRBJ1-1, with D possibly TRBD1 on 5 matching bases. V lost 5 bases, J lost 6 bases, and 13 bases lay in between. This CDR3 has 13 amino acids. The CDR3 bases are TGTGCCAGCAGTCGTACAGGTCGAGCTGAAGCTTTCTTT. It yields the protein CASSRTGRAEAFF.

This chain connects TRBV6-5 to TRBJ1-1; D gene ambiguous. CDR1 and CDR2 from the germline V gene are MNHEY and SVGAGI. Trimming stripped 2 bases from V and 4 bases from J, with 8 bases between. This CDR3 region has 13 residues. Written as DNA, the CDR3 is TGTGCCAGCAGTTACCGTCGGGGCACTGAAGCTTTCTTT. This encodes CASSYRRGTEAFF.

The rearrangement links TRBV20-1 to TRBJ2-1; the D is unclear. CDR3 length: 11 amino acids. CDR1 DFQATT and CDR2 SNEGSKA come from the germline V gene (reference sequence). V was shortened by 3 bases and J by 6 bases, with 6 bases between the two germline ends. This chain's CDR3 is CSASTFNEQFF. CDR3 nucleotides: TGCAGTGCTAGTACATTCAATGAGCAGTTCTTC.

The rearrangement links TRBV2 to TRBJ2-1; 9 bases fit TRBD2. The J segment lost 5 bases and the V segment lost 11 bases, leaving 10 bases of the junction unmatched. The CDR3 extends over 14 amino acids. Per germline, CDR1 SNHLY and CDR2 FYNNEI. CDR3 nucleotides: TGTGCCGGACAGTGGCGGGAGGGCCACAATGAGCAGTTCTTC. Translating gives CAGQWREGHNEQFF.

The chain recombines TRBV6-2 or TRBV6-3 with TRBJ1-4, with a weak D call TRBD1 (6 bases). Trimming shortened V by 6 bases and J by 7 bases, and 18 bases separated the two germline ends. The CDR3 loop spans 15 amino acids. Germline-derived CDR1 and CDR2 are MNHEY and SVGEGT. The CDR3 nucleotides read TGTGCCAGCAGCCTGGGGGGGGCAGGGAGTGAAAAACTGTTTTTT. Its translation: CASSLGGAGSEKLFF.

This clone was counted many times. The chain is built from TRBV20-1 and TRBJ2-7, with D perhaps matching TRBD2 (6 bases). Germline values: CDR1 DFQATT, CDR2 SNEGSKA (reference sequence). This CDR3 spans 11 amino acids. Trimming pared 5 bases from V and 6 bases from J, leaving 11 bases between. This CDR3 is CSALREPEQYF. The DNA for the CDR3 is TGCAGTGCTCTACGGGAGCCCGAGCAGTACTTC.

This clone occurred once. V gene TRBV28 combines with J gene TRBJ1-5; D is uncertain. The CDR3 loop spans 14 amino acids. V lost 4 bases to trimming and J lost 0 bases, with 7 bases between them. Germline V gene sequence: CDR1 MDHEN, CDR2 SYDVKM. The CDR3 nucleotides are TGTGCCAGCAGTTGGCGGGGTAGCAATCAGCCCCAGCATTTT. This gives the protein CASSWRGSNQPQHF.

The chain recombines TRBV6-5 with TRBJ1-1; 12 bases map to TRBD1. CDR3 length: 15 residues. J lost 6 bases, V lost 10 bases, and 12 bases had no gene match. Germline values: CDR1 MNHEY, CDR2 SVGAGI. This chain's CDR3 is CATLRKGQGAAEAFF. The CDR3 coding sequence is TGTGCCACCCTCCGGAAGGGACAGGGGGCCGCTGAAGCTTTCTTT.

The genes are TRBV7-9 and TRBJ2-5; D remains ambiguous. The CDR3 contains 14 residues. Germline CDR1 and CDR2: SEHNR and FQNEAQ (reference sequence). Trimming shortened V by 4 bases and J by 5 bases, and 14 bases separated the two germline ends. The CDR3 DNA sequence: TGTGCCAGCAGCTCCCTGGCGGCATTGGAGACCCAGTACTTC. Protein: CASSSLAALETQYF.

The rearrangement uses TRBV5-3 and TRBJ2-4, with TRBD2 identical over 10 bases. TRBV5-3 is treated as an ORF (open reading frame) with a function not yet certain. The J segment lost 3 bases and the V segment lost 4 bases, leaving 13 bases of the junction unmatched. The CDR3 totals 18 residues. The DNA for the CDR3 is TGTGCCAGAAGCCCAGGAAGAGCGGGAGGGCCTGGCAAAAACATTCAGTACTTC. Protein product: CARSPGRAGGPGKNIQYF.

On this clone: An end of the junction does not agree with germline; a read error may underlie this. The chain links TRBV2 to TRBJ2-7, with TRBD2 matching 12 bases. The CDR3 sequence is 15 residues long. Germline values: CDR1 SNHLY, CDR2 FYNNEI. The CDR3 bases are TGTGCCAGCAGGGAAGCACTAGCGGGAGGCTACGAGCAGTACTTC. Protein: CASREALAGGYEQYF. The full variable domain, in which reference TRBV2 and TRBJ2-7 provide the parts outside the CDR3, is EPEVTQTPSHQVTQMGQEVILRCVPISNHLYFYWYRQILGQKVEFLVSFYNNEISEKSEIFDDQFSVERPDGSNFTLKIRSTKLEDSAMYFCASREALAGGYEQYFGPGTRLTVT.

The gene calls are TRBV24-1 and TRBJ2-2, with a weak D call TRBD1 (6 bases). The CDR3 has 15 residues. V was trimmed by 5 bases and J by 1 base, leaving 10 bases between them. Germline lookup yields CDR1 KGHDR and CDR2 SFDVKD. CDR3 in DNA: TGTGCCACCAGTGGGTCGACAGGGAACACCGGGGAGCTGTTTTTT. Translated: CATSGSTGNTGELFF.